This T cell receptor (beta chain) emerged from a study of blood T cell repertoires in COVID-19. Study details: Italy, Spain and the United States were the sources of the convalescent and acute COVID-19 samples.

The CDR3 is made up of 15 amino acids. Deletions cut 5 bases from V and 2 bases from J, with 13 bases between. The germline CDR1 and CDR2 sequences are SGHTA and FQGNSA. Repertoires were generated with immunoSEQ multiplex PCR, while TCRdb's copy carries only in-frame clones and drops some. The sample lists 100,000 to 150,000 clones, about 87% occurring once. This chain connects TRBV7-2 to TRBJ1-5; D possibly corresponds to TRBD1 (6 bases). Sequencing was done on a sample of peripheral blood. This TCR derives from a man aged 50-60 years with acute or convalescent COVID-19. The CDR3 reads CASSISRGGNQPQHF. The CDR3 nucleotides are TGTGCCAGCAGCATCAGCAGGGGTGGCAATCAGCCCCAGCATTTT.